One sample yielded the 20 T cell receptor beta chains listed below, sequenced in a study of blood T cell repertoires in COVID-19 (dated by TCRdb to 2020 to 2022). Library prep was done by the immunoSEQ multiplex PCR assay. TCRdb's version of the immuneACCESS table is confined to in-frame rearrangements and falls short of the full clone set. An unresolved V gene accounts for under half of the shortfall where checked; the remainder is of unknown origin. The table for this sample lists roughly 240,000 clones; about four fifths of them were counted only once. The ten largest make up about 3.8% of the sample. The sequenced material came from PBMCs or T cells enriched from blood (not recorded which). These receptors were obtained from a woman between 35 and 50 years old who had been exposed to COVID-19.

There are a few counts of this clone. The chain is built from TRBV19 and TRBJ1-4; tentatively, D is TRBD1 (6 bases). Germline CDR1 reads LNHDA; CDR2 reads SQIVND (reference sequence). This CDR3 has 14 amino acids. Trimming stripped 7 bases from V and 7 bases from J, with 16 bases between. The CDR3 spells CASTLQGIGEKLFF. The CDR3, as DNA: TGTGCCAGTACCCTCCAGGGGATTGGTGAAAAACTGTTTTTT.

This chain connects TRBV7-2 to TRBJ1-2; a possible D gene is TRBD1 (5 bases). Germline CDR1 reads SGHTA; CDR2 reads FQGNSA. This CDR3 comprises 14 residues. The ends were cut back, 1 base at V and 3 bases at J, with 9 bases in the middle. CDR3 DNA sequence: TGTGCCAGCAGCTTAGGGCAGGGCCACTATGGCTACACCTTC. It is translated as CASSLGQGHYGYTF.

The chain recombines TRBV5-6 with TRBJ1-5; 8 bases line up with TRBD1. The CDR3 sequence is 16 residues long. Germline V gene lookup returns CDR1 SGHDT and CDR2 YYEEEE. V lost 0 bases and J lost 2; bases outside the gene matches: 4. The CDR3 DNA is TGTGCCAGCAGCTTGGGGACAGGGAGAGGCAATCAGCCCCAGCATTTT. Translated: CASSLGTGRGNQPQHF.

V is TRBV6-6 and J is TRBJ2-1; no definite D call. The CDR3 sequence is 16 residues long. Germline assignment: CDR1 MNHNY and CDR2 SVGAGI (reference sequence). With 0 bases removed from V and 10 bases from J, the gap between germline ends came to 19 bases. CDR3 amino acids: CASSYSSGSQTREQFF. CDR3 nucleotides: TGTGCCAGCAGTTACTCTTCCGGGTCCCAAACGAGGGAGCAGTTCTTC.

This clone was detected a few times. The chain links TRBV30 to TRBJ1-5; D is possibly TRBD1 (6 bases). The CDR3 totals 14 residues. V lost 5 bases, J lost 9 bases, and 20 bases lay in between. Germline-derived CDR1 and CDR2 are GTSNPN and SVGIG (reference sequence). The CDR3 DNA reads TGTGCCTGGGAGCCCGGGACAAGCCCCGGGCCCCAGCATTTT. Protein product: CAWEPGTSPGPQHF.

The chain links TRBV28 to TRBJ2-3; D gene unclear. Germline-derived CDR1 and CDR2 are MDHEN and SYDVKM. The CDR3 runs to 12 residues. V was trimmed by 6 bases and J by 1 base, leaving 5 bases between them. CDR3 residues: CASSTGTDTQYF. The CDR3 region has the DNA TGTGCCAGCAGCACAGGCACAGATACGCAGTATTTT.

This clone was seen a few times. This CDR3 reads CASAQGGIGDTQYF. Written as DNA, the CDR3 is TGTGCCAGCGCACAGGGGGGAATAGGAGATACGCAGTATTTT. This sequence joins TRBV6-5 and TRBJ2-3, with TRBD1 matching 8 bases. Germline-derived CDR1 and CDR2 are MNHEY and SVGAGI. Unmatched junction bases numbered 9, after V lost 8 bases and J lost 5 bases. This CDR3 spans 14 amino acids.

About this clone itself: One end of the junction does not line up with germline, which may come from a read error. V gene TRBV2 combines with J gene TRBJ1-2; unclear D gene. The CDR3 has 15 amino acids. Germline V lookup: CDR1 SNHLY, CDR2 FYNNEI. The CDR3 region is CASSVGKGGNYGYTF. For the CDR3, the DNA is TGTGCCAGCAGTGTAGGGAAGGGAGGGAACTACGGCTACACCTTC. The entire variable domain, with the rest obtained from reference TRBV2 and TRBJ1-2, is as follows: EPEVTQTPSHQVTQMGQEVILRCVPISNHLYFYWYRQILGQKVEFLVSFYNNEISEKSEIFDDQFSVERPDGSNFTLKIRSTKLEDSAMYFCASSVGKGGNYGYTFGSGTRLTVV.

The V gene is TRBV5-1, the J gene TRBJ2-5, with D tentatively TRBD2 (6 bases). The germline gives CDR1 SGHRS, CDR2 YFSETQ. The CDR3 totals 15 residues. Trimming removed 0 bases from V and 2 bases from J, with 11 bases in between. This CDR3 is CASSLGSAGQETQYF. DNA of the CDR3: TGCGCCAGCAGCTTGGGTTCCGCGGGGCAAGAGACCCAGTACTTC.

Regarding this clone: The same CDR3 is also encoded by other DNA sequences in this sample. The chain joins TRBV9 to TRBJ2-1; 7 bases are shared with TRBD2. The trim removed 2 bases at V and 4 bases at J, leaving 6 bases unmatched. CDR1 is SGDLS, CDR2 YYNGEE, per germline. This CDR3 contains 15 residues. The CDR3 is CASSVLAGVYNEQFF. CDR3 sequence (DNA): TGTGCCAGCAGCGTCTTGGCGGGGGTTTACAATGAGCAGTTCTTC.

The chain employs TRBV6-4 and TRBJ2-1; D is possibly TRBD2 (5 bases). Germline values: CDR1 MRHNA, CDR2 SNTAGT. Trimming stripped 4 bases from V and 6 bases from J, with 16 bases between. This CDR3 has 15 residues. The CDR3 spells CASSVGLSATNEQFF. The CDR3 region has the DNA TGTGCCAGCAGTGTCGGACTCTCGGCCACCAATGAGCAGTTCTTC.

The V call is TRBV23-1, the J call TRBJ1-6; 7 bases match TRBD1. TRBV23-1 is an ORF, and what it does is uncertain. CDR3 length: 14 residues. Trimming took 8 bases from V and 7 from J; bases not matched to a gene: 8. The CDR3 reads CASAPGQRNSPLHF. The DNA of the CDR3 is TGCGCCAGCGCCCCGGGACAGAGAAATTCACCCCTCCACTTT.

The V gene is TRBV4-3, the J gene TRBJ1-1; D ambiguous. Germline V gene sequence: CDR1 LGHNA, CDR2 YSLEER. V was clipped by 0 bases and J by 9 bases, with 11 bases between them. CDR3 length equals 13 residues. CDR3 loop: CASSQDQTQKAFF. The CDR3, as DNA: TGCGCCAGCAGCCAAGACCAGACTCAGAAAGCTTTCTTT.

The chain has TRBV7-3 and TRBJ2-7, with D maybe TRBD2 (5 bases). Germline V gene sequence: CDR1 SGHTA, CDR2 FQGTGA. Trimming cost V 5 bases and J 0 bases, with 14 bases left between them. The CDR3 covers 15 residues. The CDR3 nucleotides are TGTGCCAGCAGCCCCGCCTCGGGGAGCTCCTACGAGCAGTACTTC. Protein product: CASSPASGSSYEQYF.

The chain carries TRBV19 and TRBJ1-6, with a tentative D call TRBD1 (5 bases). CDR3 length equals 17 residues. The germline V gene encodes CDR1 LNHDA and CDR2 SQIVND (reference sequence). Trimming took 3 bases from V and 7 from J, leaving 19 bases between them. The CDR3 protein is CASSMTSADQGNSPLHF. CDR3 coding DNA: TGTGCCAGTAGTATGACTTCGGCGGACCAGGGCAATTCACCCCTCCACTTT.

This clone was seen once. V usage is TRBV29-1 and J usage is TRBJ2-3, with 8 bases matching TRBD1. This CDR3 has 14 amino acids. Trimming removed 7 bases from V and 3 bases from J; junction bases left unmatched: 9. CDR1 is SQVTM, CDR2 ANQGSEA, per germline. As DNA, the CDR3 is TGCAGCGCGACAGGGGAGGCTTGGACAGATACGCAGTATTTT. Translation: CSATGEAWTDTQYF.

The chain carries TRBV30 and TRBJ1-6, with TRBD1 matching 8 bases. The CDR3 contains 15 residues. Germline V CDR1 and CDR2: GTSNPN, SVGIG (reference sequence). The junction had 5 bases not matched to a gene; V was cut back by 4 bases and J by 3 bases. The CDR3 sequence: CAWTFGTGYNSPLHF. The CDR3, as DNA: TGTGCCTGGACTTTCGGGACAGGCTATAATTCACCCCTCCACTTT.

The chain employs TRBV7-2 and TRBJ2-7, with a weak D call TRBD1 (6 bases). In germline, CDR1 is SGHTA, CDR2 FQGNSA. This CDR3 contains 14 residues. V was pared by 9 bases and J by 0 bases, with 15 bases between. CDR3 coding DNA: TGTGCCAGTTCTTTACAGGGCATCTCCTACGAGCAGTACTTC. Protein: CASSLQGISYEQYF.

The chain uses TRBV11-1 and TRBJ2-2; D gene uncertain. V dropped 5 bases and J dropped 5 bases, with 12 bases sitting between them. The CDR3 sequence is 14 residues long. CDR1 is SGHAT, CDR2 FQDESV, per germline (reference sequence). The CDR3 DNA is TGTGCCAGCAGCCTGGAACGGGTTACCGGGGAGCTGTTTTTT. Amino acids: CASSLERVTGELFF.

The genes are TRBV10-3 and TRBJ2-4; 8 nucleotides match TRBD1. The J segment lost 8 bases and the V segment lost 4 bases, leaving 7 bases of the junction unmatched. Germline lookup yields CDR1 ENHRY and CDR2 SYGVKD. This CDR3 comprises 14 residues. CDR3 amino acids: CAISGTGQGDIQYF. CDR3 nucleotides: TGTGCCATCAGTGGCACTGGACAGGGCGACATTCAGTACTTC.